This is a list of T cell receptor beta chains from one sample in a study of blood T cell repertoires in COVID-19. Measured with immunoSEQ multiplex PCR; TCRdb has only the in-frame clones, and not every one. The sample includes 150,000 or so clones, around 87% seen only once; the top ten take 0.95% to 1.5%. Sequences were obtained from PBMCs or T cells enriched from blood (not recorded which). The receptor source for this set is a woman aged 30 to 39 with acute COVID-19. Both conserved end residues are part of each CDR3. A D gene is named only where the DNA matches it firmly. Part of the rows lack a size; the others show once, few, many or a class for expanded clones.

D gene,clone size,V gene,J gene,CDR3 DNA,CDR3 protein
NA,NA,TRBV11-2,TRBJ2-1,TGTGCCAGCAGCGCTAGCCTCACAAACAATGAGCAGTTCTTC,CASSASLTNNEQFF
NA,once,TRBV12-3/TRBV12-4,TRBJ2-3,TGTGCCAGCAGTTTGAGGGGGGATACGCAGTATTTT,CASSLRGDTQYF
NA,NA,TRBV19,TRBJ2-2,TGTGCCAGTAGTATCAGGGGCAGGGTCGCCGGGGAGCTGTTTTTT,CASSIRGRVAGELFF
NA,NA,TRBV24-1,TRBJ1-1,TGTGCCACCTCATCGGACAGTTTGATGAACACTGAAGCTTTCTTT,CATSSDSLMNTEAFF
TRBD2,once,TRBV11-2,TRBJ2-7,TGTGCCAGCAGCGGTATGCTAGCGGCGGGGGACGAGCAGTACTTC,CASSGMLAAGDEQYF
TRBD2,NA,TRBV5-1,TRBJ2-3,TGCGCCAGCAGCTTGGCGACTAGCGGCACTAGCACAGATACGCAGTATTTT,CASSLATSGTSTDTQYF
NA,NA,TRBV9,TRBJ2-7,TGTGCCAGCAGCGTAGTCGAGGGTCAAGTGAACTTC,CASSVVEGQVNF
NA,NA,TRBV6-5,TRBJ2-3,TGTGCCAGCAGGAAACGAGACAGGACAGATACGCAGTATTTT,CASRKRDRTDTQYF
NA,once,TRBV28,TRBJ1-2,TGTGCCAGCAGTTTTTCGCCAGGAGGTTGGGATGGCTACACCTTC,CASSFSPGGWDGYTF
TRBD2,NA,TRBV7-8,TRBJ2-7,TGTGCCAGCAGCTTACTGGGACTAGCGGGAAGCTACGAGCAGTACTTC,CASSLLGLAGSYEQYF
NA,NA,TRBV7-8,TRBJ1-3,TGTGCCAGCAGCAGACAGGTTTTTAGCTCTGGAAACACCATATATTTT,CASSRQVFSSGNTIYF
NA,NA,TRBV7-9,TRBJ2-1,TGTGCCAGCAGCTTACTATCGATTGAGCAGTTCTTC,CASSLLSIEQFF
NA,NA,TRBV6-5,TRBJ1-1,TGTGCCAGCAGTTACTTTGGAAGACAAGGCGGGACTGAAGCTTTCTTT,CASSYFGRQGGTEAFF
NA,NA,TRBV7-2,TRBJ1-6,TGTGCCAGCAGCTCATCCATCCATTCACCCCTCCACTTT,CASSSSIHSPLHF
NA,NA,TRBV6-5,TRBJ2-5,TGTGCCAGCAGTTACTCGAGGGACACCACAACCCAGTACTTC,CASSYSRDTTTQYF
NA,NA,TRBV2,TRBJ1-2,TGTGCCAGTGCCGGTTATGGAGGTGTTCGGGGCTACACCTTC,CASAGYGGVRGYTF
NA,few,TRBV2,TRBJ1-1,TGTGCCAGCCTCCCGGGACAACACACTGAAGCTTTCTTT,CASLPGQHTEAFF
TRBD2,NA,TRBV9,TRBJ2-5,TGTGCCAGCAGCGCCCTAGCGGGAGGCCAAGAGACCCAGTACTTC,CASSALAGGQETQYF
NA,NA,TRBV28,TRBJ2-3,TGTGCCAGCAGTTTCGGAGGGGGCGCGACAGATACGCAGTATTTT,CASSFGGGATDTQYF
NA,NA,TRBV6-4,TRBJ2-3,TGTGCCAGCAGTACAGGCAGCACAGATACGCAGTATTTT,CASSTGSTDTQYF
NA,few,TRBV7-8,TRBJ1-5,TGTGCCAGCAGCTTAGGGGCCGGAGGTAGCAATCAGCCCCAGCATTTT,CASSLGAGGSNQPQHF
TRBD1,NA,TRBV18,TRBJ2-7,TGTGCCAGCTCACTAAACGGACAGGGCTCCTACGAGCAGTACTTC,CASSLNGQGSYEQYF
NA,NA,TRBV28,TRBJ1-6,TGTGCCAGCACCTCGGAAAGACAATATAATTCACCCCTCCACTTT,CASTSERQYNSPLHF
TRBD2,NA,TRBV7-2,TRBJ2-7,TGTGCCAGCAGGCAACATGGGACTAGCACCTACGAGCAGTACTTC,CASRQHGTSTYEQYF